This TCR beta chain emerged from a study of T cell responses to AZD1222 COVID-19 vaccine. TCRdb's table, derived via immunoSEQ multiplex PCR, lists solely in-frame clones and lacks some. This table has about 110,000 clones, 70% to 90% appearing once. This clone appeared a single time. This sample comprised peripheral blood, obtained on day 0 of AZD1222 vaccination. The TCR comes from an adult in good health.

The CDR3 is CASSFSGTGNGEQYF. In nucleotides, the CDR3 is TGTGCCAGCAGCTTCTCCGGGACAGGGAACGGCGAGCAGTACTTC. The rearrangement uses TRBV7-8 and TRBJ2-7; TRBD1 aligns across 9 bases. CDR1 and CDR2 from the germline V gene are SGHVS and FQNEAQ. After removal of 3 bases from V and 6 bases from J, the junction contained 9 bases not matched to a gene. The length of the CDR3 is 15 residues.